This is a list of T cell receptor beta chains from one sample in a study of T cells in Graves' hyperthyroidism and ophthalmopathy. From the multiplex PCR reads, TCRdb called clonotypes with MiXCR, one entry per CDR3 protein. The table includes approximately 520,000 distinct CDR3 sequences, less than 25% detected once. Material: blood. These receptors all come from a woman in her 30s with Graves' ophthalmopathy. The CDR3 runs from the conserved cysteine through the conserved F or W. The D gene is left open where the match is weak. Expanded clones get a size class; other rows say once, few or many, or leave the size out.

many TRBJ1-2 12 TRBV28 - CASSFGPYGYTF TGTGCCAGCAGTTTTGGGCCTTATGGCTACACCTTC
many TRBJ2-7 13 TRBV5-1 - CASSFSGDYEQYF TGCGCCAGCAGCTTCAGTGGGGACTACGAGCAGTACTTC
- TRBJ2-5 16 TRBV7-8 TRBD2 CASSSLAGGYQETQYF TGTGCCAGCAGCTCCCTAGCGGGAGGGTACCAAGAGACCCAGTACTTC
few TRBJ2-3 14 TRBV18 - CASSFVGRTDTQYF TGTGCCAGCTCCTTCGTGGGGCGCACAGATACGCAGTATTTT
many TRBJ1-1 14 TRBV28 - CASRQPGQNTEAFF TGTGCCAGCAGGCAGCCGGGACAGAACACTGAAGCTTTCTTT
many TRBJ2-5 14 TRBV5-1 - CASSLGQPEETQYF TGCGCCAGCAGCTTGGGACAGCCTGAAGAGACCCAGTACTTC
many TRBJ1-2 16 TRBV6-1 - CASSLMNREKDYGYTF TGTGCCAGCAGTCTTATGAACAGGGAAAAGGACTATGGCTACACCTTC
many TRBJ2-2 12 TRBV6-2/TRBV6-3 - CASSYRGGELFF TGTGCCAGCAGTTACCGGGGCGGGGAGCTGTTTTTT
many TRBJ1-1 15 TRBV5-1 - CASSLAAASGTEAFF TGCGCCAGCAGCTTGGCCGCAGCGAGCGGGACTGAAGCTTTCTTT
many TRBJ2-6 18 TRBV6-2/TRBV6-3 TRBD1 CASSYQLNRGGGANVLTF TGTGCCAGCAGTTACCAACTGAACAGGGGCGGAGGGGCCAACGTCCTGACTTTC
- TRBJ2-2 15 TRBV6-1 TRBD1 CASAMNGQGTGELFF TGTGCCAGCGCAATGAACGGACAGGGAACCGGGGAGCTGTTTTTT
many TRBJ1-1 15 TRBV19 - CASSRVRGGLTEAFF TGTGCCAGTAGTAGAGTACGAGGGGGACTAACTGAAGCTTTCTTT
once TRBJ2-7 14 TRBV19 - CASSTGLTFYEQYF TGTGCCAGTAGTACGGGACTGACCTTCTACGAGCAGTACTTC
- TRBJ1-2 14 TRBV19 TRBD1 CASSIDDRDDGYTF TGTGCCAGTAGTATAGACGACAGGGACGATGGCTACACCTTC
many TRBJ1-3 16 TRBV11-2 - CASSLRGPNSGNTIYF TGTGCCAGCAGCTTAAGGGGACCTAACTCTGGAAACACCATATATTTT
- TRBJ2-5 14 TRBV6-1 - CASSGTVSQETQYF TGTGCCAGCAGTGGGACAGTGTCCCAAGAGACCCAGTACTTC
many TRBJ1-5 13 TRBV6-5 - CASLPRGNQPQHF TGTGCCAGCCTCCCCCGGGGCAATCAGCCCCAGCATTTT
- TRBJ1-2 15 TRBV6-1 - CASSDGPRGGYGYTF TGTGCCAGCAGTGACGGACCCCGGGGAGGCTATGGCTACACCTTC
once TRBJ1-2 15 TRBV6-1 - CASSPTNGDNYGYTF TGTGCCAGCAGTCCAACTAACGGGGATAACTATGGCTACACCTTC
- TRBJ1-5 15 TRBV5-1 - CASSLDPTAHQPQHF TGCGCCAGCAGCTTAGACCCGACGGCCCATCAGCCCCAGCATTTT
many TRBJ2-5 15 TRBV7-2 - CASSLATGTQETQYF TGTGCCAGCAGCTTAGCTACAGGGACACAAGAGACCCAGTACTTC
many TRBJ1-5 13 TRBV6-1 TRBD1 CASSPTGVQPQHF TGTGCCAGCAGCCCTACAGGGGTCCAGCCCCAGCATTTT
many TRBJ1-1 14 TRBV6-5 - CASSYFLRNTEAFF TGTGCCAGCAGTTACTTTCTGAGGAACACTGAAGCTTTCTTT
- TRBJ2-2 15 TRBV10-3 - CAISPGNSQVGELFF TGTGCCATCAGCCCCGGGAACTCACAGGTCGGGGAGCTGTTTTTT
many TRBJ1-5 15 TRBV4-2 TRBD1 CASSQDQGANQPQHF TGTGCCAGCAGCCAAGATCAGGGGGCGAATCAGCCCCAGCATTTT
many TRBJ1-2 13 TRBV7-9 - CASSRTDNYGYTF TGTGCCAGCAGTAGGACCGATAACTATGGCTACACCTTC
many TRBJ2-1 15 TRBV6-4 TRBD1 CASSDRDRVYNEQFF TGTGCCAGCAGTGACCGGGACAGAGTTTACAATGAGCAGTTCTTC
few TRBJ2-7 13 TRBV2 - CASRYPETYEQYF TGTGCCAGCAGATATCCAGAAACCTACGAGCAGTACTTC
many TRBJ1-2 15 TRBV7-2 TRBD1 CASSPRQGDNYGYTF TGTGCCAGCAGCCCCCGACAGGGAGATAACTATGGCTACACCTTC
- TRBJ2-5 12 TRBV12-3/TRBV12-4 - CASSSGSRAQYF TGTGCCAGCAGTTCCGGGTCACGCGCCCAGTACTTC
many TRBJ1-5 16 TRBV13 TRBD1 CASSGDGDRSNQPQHF TGTGCCAGCAGCGGGGACGGGGACAGAAGCAATCAGCCCCAGCATTTT
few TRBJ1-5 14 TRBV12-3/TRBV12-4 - CASSLASRSRPQHF TGTGCCAGCAGTTTAGCTTCGCGTAGTCGGCCCCAGCATTTT
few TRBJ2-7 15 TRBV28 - CASRLTGRAISEQYF TGTGCCAGCAGGCTAACGGGCAGGGCTATCTCCGAGCAGTACTTC
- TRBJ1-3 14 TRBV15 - CATSMEKGRYTIYF TGTGCCACCAGCATGGAGAAGGGGAGATACACCATATATTTT
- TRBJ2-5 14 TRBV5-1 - CASSAGAIGETQYF TGCGCCAGCAGCGCGGGGGCTATCGGAGAGACCCAGTACTTC
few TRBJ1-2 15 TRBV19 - CACSIGQGGSYGYTF TGTGCCTGTAGTATCGGTCAGGGCGGGAGCTATGGCTACACCTTC
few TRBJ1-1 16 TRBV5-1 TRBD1 CASSPGGTGMNTEAFF TGCGCCAGCAGCCCCGGGGGGACAGGGATGAACACTGAAGCTTTCTTT
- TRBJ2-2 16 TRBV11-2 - CASSRRSLLHTGELFF TGTGCCAGCAGCCGTCGGTCCTTACTCCACACCGGGGAGCTGTTTTTT
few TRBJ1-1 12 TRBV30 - CAWSFTNTEAFF TGTGCCTGGAGTTTTACGAACACTGAAGCTTTCTTT
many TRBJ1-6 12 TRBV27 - CASSYENSPLHF TGTGCCAGCAGTTACGAGAATTCACCCCTCCACTTT
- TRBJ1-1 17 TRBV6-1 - CASSANPWGSLDTEAFF TGTGCCAGCAGTGCGAACCCCTGGGGATCTCTGGACACTGAAGCTTTCTTT
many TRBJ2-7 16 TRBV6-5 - CASSYSGDIWGYEQYF TGTGCCAGCAGTTACTCGGGGGACATTTGGGGATACGAGCAGTACTTC
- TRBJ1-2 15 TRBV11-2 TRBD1 CASSLSDRGHYGYTF TGTGCCAGCAGCCTATCGGACAGGGGGCACTATGGCTACACCTTC
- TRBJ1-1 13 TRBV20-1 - CSAVEQGDIEAFF TGCAGTGCTGTGGAACAGGGAGACATTGAAGCTTTCTTT
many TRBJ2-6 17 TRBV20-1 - CSARDGDGYSGANVLTF TGCAGTGCTAGAGATGGGGACGGTTACTCTGGGGCCAACGTCCTGACTTTC
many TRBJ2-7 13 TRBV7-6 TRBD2 CASARTSAYEQYF TGTGCCAGCGCACGGACTAGCGCATACGAGCAGTACTTC
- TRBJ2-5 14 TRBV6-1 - CASSEGRGTGTQYF TGTGCCAGCAGTGAAGGAAGGGGTACGGGGACCCAGTACTTC
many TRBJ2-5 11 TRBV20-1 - CSAGFGETQYF TGCAGTGCTGGGTTCGGGGAGACCCAGTACTTC
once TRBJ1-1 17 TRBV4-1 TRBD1 CASSHETGGRLNTEAFF TGCGCCAGCAGCCATGAGACAGGGGGGAGGTTGAACACTGAAGCTTTCTTT
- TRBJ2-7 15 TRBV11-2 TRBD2 CASSLASGRSYEQYF TGTGCCAGCAGCTTAGCCAGCGGGAGGTCCTACGAGCAGTACTTC
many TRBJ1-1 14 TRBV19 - CASKMGQLNTEAFF TGTGCCAGTAAAATGGGGCAGTTGAACACTGAAGCTTTCTTT
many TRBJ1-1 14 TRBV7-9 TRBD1 CASSLNREQGRAFF TGTGCCAGCAGTCTAAACCGGGAACAGGGGAGGGCTTTCTTT
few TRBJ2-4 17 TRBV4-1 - CASSQGLGARAKNIQYF TGCGCCAGCAGCCAAGGATTGGGGGCGCGGGCCAAAAACATTCAGTACTTC
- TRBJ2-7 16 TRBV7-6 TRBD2 CASSPFLAGGSHEQYF TGTGCCAGCAGCCCATTCCTAGCGGGAGGGTCCCACGAGCAGTACTTC
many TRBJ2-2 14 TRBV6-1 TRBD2 CASSPGLGTGELFF TGTGCCAGCAGTCCGGGACTAGGCACCGGGGAGCTGTTTTTT
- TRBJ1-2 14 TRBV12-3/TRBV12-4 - CASSDPRRARGYTF TGTGCCAGCAGTGACCCCCGCAGGGCGCGGGGCTACACCTTC
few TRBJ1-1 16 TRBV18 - CASSPQQGKGHTEAFF TGTGCCAGCTCACCACAACAGGGTAAGGGGCACACTGAAGCTTTCTTT
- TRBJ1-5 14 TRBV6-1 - CASSESTVDQPQHF TGTGCCAGCAGTGAATCAACGGTGGATCAGCCCCAGCATTTT
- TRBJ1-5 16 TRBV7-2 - CASSLGPIKGDNPQHF TGTGCCAGCAGCTTAGGGCCAATCAAGGGGGATAATCCCCAGCATTTT